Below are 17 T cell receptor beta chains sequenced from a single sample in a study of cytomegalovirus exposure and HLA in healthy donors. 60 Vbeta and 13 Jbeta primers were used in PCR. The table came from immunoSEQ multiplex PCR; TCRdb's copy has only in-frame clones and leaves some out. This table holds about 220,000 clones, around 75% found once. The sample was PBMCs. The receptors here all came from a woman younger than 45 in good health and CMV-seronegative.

CDR3 bases: TGTGCCAGTAGTATAGTTGGGACTAAAAGTCACGAGCAGTACTTC. Amino acids: CASSIVGTKSHEQYF. This chain connects TRBV19 to TRBJ2-7, with TRBD2 identical over 7 bases. The CDR3 length is 15 residues. The V segment lost 1 base and the J segment 5 bases; nucleotides outside the gene matches: 8. Per the germline V gene, CDR1 is LNHDA and CDR2 is SQIVND (reference sequence).

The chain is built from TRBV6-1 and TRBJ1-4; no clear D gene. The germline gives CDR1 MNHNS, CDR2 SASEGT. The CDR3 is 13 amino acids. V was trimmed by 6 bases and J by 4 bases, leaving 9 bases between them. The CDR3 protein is CASSRGINEKLFF. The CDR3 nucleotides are TGTGCCAGCAGCCGAGGTATTAATGAAAAACTGTTTTTT.

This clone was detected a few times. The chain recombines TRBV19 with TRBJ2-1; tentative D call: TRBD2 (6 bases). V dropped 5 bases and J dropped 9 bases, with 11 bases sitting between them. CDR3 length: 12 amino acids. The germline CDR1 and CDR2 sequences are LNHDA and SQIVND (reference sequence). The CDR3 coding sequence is TGTGCCAGTAGTCCCGGAGCGGGTGAGCAGTTCTTC. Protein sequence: CASSPGAGEQFF.

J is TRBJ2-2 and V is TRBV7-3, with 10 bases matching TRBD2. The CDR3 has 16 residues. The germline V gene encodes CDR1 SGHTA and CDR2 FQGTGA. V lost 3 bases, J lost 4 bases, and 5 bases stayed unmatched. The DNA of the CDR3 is TGTGCCAGCAGCTTGGGGCTAGCGGGAGTCACCGGGGAGCTGTTTTTT. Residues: CASSLGLAGVTGELFF.

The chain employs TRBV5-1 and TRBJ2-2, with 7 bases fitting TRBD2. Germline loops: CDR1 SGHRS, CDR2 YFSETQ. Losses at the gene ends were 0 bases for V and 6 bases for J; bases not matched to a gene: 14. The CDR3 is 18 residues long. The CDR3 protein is CASSLALMGGSQSGELFF. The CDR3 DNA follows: TGCGCCAGCAGCTTGGCCCTGATGGGCGGGAGTCAATCCGGGGAGCTGTTTTTT.

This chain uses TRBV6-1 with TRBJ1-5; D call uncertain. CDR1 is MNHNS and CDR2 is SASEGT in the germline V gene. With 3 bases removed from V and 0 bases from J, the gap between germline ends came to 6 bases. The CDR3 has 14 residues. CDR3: CASSDFSSNQPQHF. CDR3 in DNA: TGTGCCAGCAGTGATTTCAGTAGCAATCAGCCCCAGCATTTT.

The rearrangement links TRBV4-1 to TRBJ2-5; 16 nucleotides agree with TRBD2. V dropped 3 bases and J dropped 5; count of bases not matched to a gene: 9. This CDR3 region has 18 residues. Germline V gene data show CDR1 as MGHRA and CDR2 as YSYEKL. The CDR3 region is CASSHTGTSGRVGETQYF. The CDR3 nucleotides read TGCGCCAGCAGCCACACCGGGACTAGCGGGAGGGTGGGGGAGACCCAGTACTTC.

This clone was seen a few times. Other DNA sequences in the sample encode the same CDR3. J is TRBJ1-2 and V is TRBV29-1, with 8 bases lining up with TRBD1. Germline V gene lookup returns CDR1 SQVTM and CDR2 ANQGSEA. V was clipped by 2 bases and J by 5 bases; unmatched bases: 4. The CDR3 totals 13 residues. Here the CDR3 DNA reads TGCAGCGTTGAATCAGGGGGCGGTTATGGCTACACCTTC. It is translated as CSVESGGGYGYTF.

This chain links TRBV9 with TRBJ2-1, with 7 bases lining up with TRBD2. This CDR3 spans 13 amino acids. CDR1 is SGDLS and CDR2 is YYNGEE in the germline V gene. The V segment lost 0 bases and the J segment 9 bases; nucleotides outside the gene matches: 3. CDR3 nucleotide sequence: TGTGCCAGCAGCGTAGACCCGGGAGGTGAGCAGTTCTTC. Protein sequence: CASSVDPGGEQFF. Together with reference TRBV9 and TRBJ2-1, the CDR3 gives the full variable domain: DSGVTQTPKHLITATGQRVTLRCSPRSGDLSVYWYQQSLDQGLQFLIQYYNGEERAKGNILERFSAQQFPDLHSELNLSSLELGDSALYFCASSVDPGGEQFFGPGTRLTVL.

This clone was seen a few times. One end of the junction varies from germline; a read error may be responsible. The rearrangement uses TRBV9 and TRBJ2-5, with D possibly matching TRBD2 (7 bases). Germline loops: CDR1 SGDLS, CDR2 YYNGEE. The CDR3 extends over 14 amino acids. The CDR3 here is CASRSGEGDENQYF. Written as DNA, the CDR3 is TGTGCCAGCAGATCAGGGGAGGGAGACGAGAACCAGTACTTC.

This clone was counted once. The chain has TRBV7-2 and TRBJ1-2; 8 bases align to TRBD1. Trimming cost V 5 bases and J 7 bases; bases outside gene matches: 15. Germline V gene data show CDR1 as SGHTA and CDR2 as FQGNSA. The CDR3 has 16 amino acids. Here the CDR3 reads CASSPSGQGSFSGYTF. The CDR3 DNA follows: TGTGCCAGCAGCCCTTCCGGACAGGGATCCTTTTCTGGCTACACCTTC. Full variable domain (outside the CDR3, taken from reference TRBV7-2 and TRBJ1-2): GAGVSQSPSNKVTEKGKDVELRCDPISGHTALYWYRQSLGQGLEFLIYFQGNSAPDKSGLPSDRFSAERTGGSVSTLTIQRTQQEDSAVYLCASSPSGQGSFSGYTFGSGTRLTVV.

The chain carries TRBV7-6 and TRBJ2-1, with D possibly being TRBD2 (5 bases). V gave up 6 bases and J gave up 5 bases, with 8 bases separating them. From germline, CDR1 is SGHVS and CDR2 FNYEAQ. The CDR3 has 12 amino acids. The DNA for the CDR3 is TGTGCCAGCAGGGGAGATAACAATGAGCAGTTCTTC. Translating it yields CASRGDNNEQFF. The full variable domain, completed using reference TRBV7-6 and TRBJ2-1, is GAGVSQSPRYKVTKRGQDVALRCDPISGHVSLYWYRQALGQGPEFLTYFNYEAQQDKSGLPNDRFSAERPEGSISTLTIQRTEQRDSAMYRCASRGDNNEQFFGPGTRLTVL.

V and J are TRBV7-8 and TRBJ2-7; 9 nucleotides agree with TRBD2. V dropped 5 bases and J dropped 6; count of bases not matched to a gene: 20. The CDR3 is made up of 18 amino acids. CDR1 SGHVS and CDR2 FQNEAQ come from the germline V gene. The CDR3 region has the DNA TGTGCCAGCAGCCCCCCGATAGCGGGAGTCTCTGTTTTGGGCGAGCAGTACTTC. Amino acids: CASSPPIAGVSVLGEQYF.

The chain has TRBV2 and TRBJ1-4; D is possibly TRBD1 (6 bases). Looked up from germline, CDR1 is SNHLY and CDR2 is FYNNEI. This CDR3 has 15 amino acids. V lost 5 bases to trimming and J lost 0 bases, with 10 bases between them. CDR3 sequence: CASSYTGTTNEKLFF. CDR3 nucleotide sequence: TGTGCCAGCAGTTATACAGGGACAACTAATGAAAAACTGTTTTTT.

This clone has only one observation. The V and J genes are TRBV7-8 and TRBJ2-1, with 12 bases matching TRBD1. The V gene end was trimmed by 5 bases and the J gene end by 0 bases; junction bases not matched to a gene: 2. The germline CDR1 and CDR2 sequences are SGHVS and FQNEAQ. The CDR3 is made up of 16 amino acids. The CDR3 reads CASSLGQGASYNEQFF. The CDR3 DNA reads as TGTGCCAGCAGCCTGGGACAGGGGGCCTCCTACAATGAGCAGTTCTTC. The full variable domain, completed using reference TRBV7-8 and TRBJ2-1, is GAGVSQSPRYKVAKRGQDVALRCDPISGHVSLFWYQQALGQGPEFLTYFQNEAQLDKSGLPSDRFFAERPEGSVSTLKIQRTQQEDSAVYLCASSLGQGASYNEQFFGPGTRLTVL.

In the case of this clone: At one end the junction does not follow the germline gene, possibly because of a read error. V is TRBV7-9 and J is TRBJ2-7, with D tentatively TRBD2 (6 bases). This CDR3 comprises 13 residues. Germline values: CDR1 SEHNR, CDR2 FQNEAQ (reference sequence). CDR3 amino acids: CSSRVEGSYEQYF. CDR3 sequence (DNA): TGTTCCAGCCGGGTGGAGGGATCCTACGAGCAGTACTTC.

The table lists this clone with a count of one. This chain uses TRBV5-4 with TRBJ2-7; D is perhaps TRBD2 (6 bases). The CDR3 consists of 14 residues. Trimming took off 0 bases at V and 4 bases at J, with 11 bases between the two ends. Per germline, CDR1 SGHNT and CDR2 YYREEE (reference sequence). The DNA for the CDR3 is TGTGCCAGCAGCTTGGGACTAGGAGAGTACGAGCAGTACTTC. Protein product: CASSLGLGEYEQYF.